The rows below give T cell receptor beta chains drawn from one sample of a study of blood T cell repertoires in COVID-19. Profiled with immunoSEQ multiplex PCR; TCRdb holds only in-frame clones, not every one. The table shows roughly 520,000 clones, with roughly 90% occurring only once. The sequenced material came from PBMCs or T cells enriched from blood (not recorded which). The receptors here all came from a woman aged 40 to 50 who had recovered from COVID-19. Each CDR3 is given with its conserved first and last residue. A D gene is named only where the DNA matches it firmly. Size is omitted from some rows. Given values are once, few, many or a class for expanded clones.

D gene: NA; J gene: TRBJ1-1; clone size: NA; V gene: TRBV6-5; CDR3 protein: CASSSSTGNLNTEAFF; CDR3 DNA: TGTGCCAGCAGTTCGTCGACAGGCAACCTCAACACTGAAGCTTTCTTT
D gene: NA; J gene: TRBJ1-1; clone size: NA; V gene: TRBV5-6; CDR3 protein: CASIGQPNTEAFF; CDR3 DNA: TGTGCCAGCATCGGACAGCCGAACACTGAAGCTTTCTTT
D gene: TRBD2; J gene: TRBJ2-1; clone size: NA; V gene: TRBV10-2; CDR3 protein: CASSGTSGRGNEQFF; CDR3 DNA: TGCGCCAGCAGTGGGACTAGCGGGAGGGGCAATGAGCAGTTCTTC
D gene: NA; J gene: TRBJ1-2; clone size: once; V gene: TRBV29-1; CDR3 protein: CSVGGANYGYTF; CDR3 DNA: TGCAGCGTTGGTGGAGCTAACTATGGCTACACCTTC
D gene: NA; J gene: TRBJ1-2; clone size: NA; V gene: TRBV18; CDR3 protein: CASSPPNTQGEGYTF; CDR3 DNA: TGTGCCAGCTCACCACCGAACACCCAGGGTGAGGGCTACACCTTC
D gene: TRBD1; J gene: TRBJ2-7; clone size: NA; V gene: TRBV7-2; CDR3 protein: CASSLAPTGGTYEQYF; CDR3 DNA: TGTGCCAGCAGCTTAGCCCCGACAGGGGGCACCTACGAGCAGTACTTC
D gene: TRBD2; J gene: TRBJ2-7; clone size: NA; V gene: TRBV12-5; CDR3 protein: CASGLTEAGEQYF; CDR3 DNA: TGTGCTAGTGGTTTGACAGAAGCGGGGGAGCAGTACTTC
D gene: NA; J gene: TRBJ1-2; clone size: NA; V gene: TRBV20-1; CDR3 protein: CSAQSAGYTF; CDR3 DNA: TGCAGTGCCCAGTCTGCTGGCTACACCTTC
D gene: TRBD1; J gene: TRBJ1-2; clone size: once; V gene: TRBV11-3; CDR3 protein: CASSLGKGANYGYTF; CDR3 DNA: TGTGCCAGCAGCTTAGGAAAGGGGGCGAACTATGGCTACACCTTC
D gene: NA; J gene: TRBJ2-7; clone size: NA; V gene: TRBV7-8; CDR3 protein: CASSGLQDSYEQYF; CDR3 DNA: TGTGCCAGCAGCGGATTACAGGATTCCTACGAGCAGTACTTC
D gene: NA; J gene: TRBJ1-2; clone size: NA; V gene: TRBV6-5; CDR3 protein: CASSYIGGRDNYGYTF; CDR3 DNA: TGTGCCAGCAGTTACATAGGAGGGCGGGATAACTATGGCTACACCTTC
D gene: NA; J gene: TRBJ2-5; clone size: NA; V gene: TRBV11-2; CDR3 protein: CASSLRETQYF; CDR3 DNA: TGTGCCAGCAGCTTGAGAGAGACCCAGTACTTC
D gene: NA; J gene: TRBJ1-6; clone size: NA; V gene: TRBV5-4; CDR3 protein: CASSLGGNGLMYSPLHF; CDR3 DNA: TGTGCCAGCAGCTTGGGCGGGAACGGCTTGATGTATTCACCCCTCCACTTT
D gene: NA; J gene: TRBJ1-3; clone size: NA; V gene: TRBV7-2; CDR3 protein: CASSLHPTTGFGAGNTIYF; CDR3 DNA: TGTGCCAGCAGCTTACACCCGACAACAGGGTTCGGAGCAGGAAACACCATATATTTT
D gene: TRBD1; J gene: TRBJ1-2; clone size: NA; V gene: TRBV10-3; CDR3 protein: CAISGPGQGWYGYTF; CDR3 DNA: TGTGCCATCAGCGGACCGGGACAGGGCTGGTATGGCTACACCTTC
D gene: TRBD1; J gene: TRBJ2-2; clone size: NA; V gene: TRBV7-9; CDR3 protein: CASSPARTGNANTGELFF; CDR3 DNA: TGTGCCAGCAGCCCAGCCAGGACAGGCAACGCGAACACCGGGGAGCTGTTTTTT
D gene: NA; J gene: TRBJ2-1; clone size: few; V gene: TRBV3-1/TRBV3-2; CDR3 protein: CASSPRTGYNEQFF; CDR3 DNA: TGTGCCAGCAGCCCCCGGACTGGGTACAATGAGCAGTTCTTC
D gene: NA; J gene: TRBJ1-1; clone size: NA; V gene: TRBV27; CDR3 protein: CASSWQGLDTEAFF; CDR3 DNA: TGTGCCAGCAGTTGGCAGGGTTTGGACACTGAAGCTTTCTTT